The clone carrying this T cell receptor beta chain occurred a few times. This CDR3 spans 17 amino acids. The germline V and J ends were trimmed by 5 bases and 0 bases, with 17 bases remaining between them. The germline CDR1 and CDR2 sequences are SEHNR and FQNEAQ (reference sequence). The source of the sample is a study of T cells after yellow fever vaccination. TCRdb independently ran MiXCR on the 5' RACE reads; one entry per CDR3 protein. This sample has approximately 550,000 distinct CDR3 sequences; approximately 13% occur once, and the top ten carry about an eighth. The specimen comprised PBMCs, sampled on the day of the yellow fever booster vaccination. The clonotype comes from a man aged 30 to 45 who received the YFV17D yellow fever vaccine. This sequence joins TRBV7-9 and TRBJ1-3; no firm D call. The CDR3 bases are TGTGCCAGCAGCACCGCGACAAGCACCCTCTCTGGAAACACCATATATTTT. Translated, it gives CASSTATSTLSGNTIYF.